Below are 17 T cell receptor beta chains sequenced from a single sample in a study of blood T cell repertoires in COVID-19. TCRdb's table, derived via immunoSEQ multiplex PCR, lists solely in-frame clones and lacks some. This sample carries a few hundred thousand clones, approximately 91% of them seen once, and the ten largest clones take 0.8% to 0.9%. Sequencing was carried out using PBMCs or T cells enriched from blood (not recorded which). These receptors were obtained from a middle-aged woman who had been exposed to COVID-19.

V is TRBV29-1 and J is TRBJ2-3; 8 positions match TRBD2. The germline gives CDR1 SQVTM, CDR2 ANQGSEA. This CDR3 has 14 residues. Losses at the gene ends were 7 bases for V and 3 bases for J; bases not matched to a gene: 9. The CDR3 is CSATAGVGTDTQYF. The CDR3 DNA is TGCAGCGCAACAGCGGGAGTGGGAACAGATACGCAGTATTTT.

The CDR3: CASSPSGGPGEAFF. DNA of the CDR3: TGTGCCAGCAGCCCCTCGGGGGGCCCGGGGGAAGCTTTCTTT. The V and J genes are TRBV7-3 and TRBJ1-1, with D tentatively TRBD1 (6 bases). CDR3 size: 14 residues. CDR1 is SGHTA, CDR2 FQGTGA, per germline. Trimming removed 5 bases at V and 8 bases at J, with 18 bases between.

This chain links TRBV7-9 with TRBJ1-2; D might be TRBD1 (5 bases). The length of the CDR3 is 15 residues. The germline gives CDR1 SEHNR, CDR2 FQNEAQ (reference sequence). Trimming stripped 1 base from V and 6 bases from J, with 15 bases between. CDR3 nucleotides: TGTGCCAGCAGCTTAGGTCGGGGGGGAGGACATGGCTACACCTTC. Its translation: CASSLGRGGGHGYTF. Drawing the rest from reference TRBV7-9 and TRBJ1-2, the complete variable domain is DTGVSQNPRHKITKRGQNVTFRCDPISEHNRLYWYRQTLGQGPEFLTYFQNEAQLEKSRLLSDRFSAERPKGSFSTLEIQRTEQGDSAMYLCASSLGRGGGHGYTFGSGTRLTVV.

This rearrangement joins TRBV30 to TRBJ1-5; D not resolved. Trimming shortened V by 5 bases and J by 7 bases, and 21 bases separated the two germline ends. The CDR3 spans 15 residues. Germline CDR1 reads GTSNPN; CDR2 reads SVGIG (reference sequence). CDR3 nucleotides: TGTGCCTGGGGCAATAAAGGGAGGGATTCCCAGCCCCAGCATTTT. It yields the protein CAWGNKGRDSQPQHF.

The rearrangement joins TRBV6-5 to TRBJ1-2; no firm D call. The germline V gene encodes CDR1 MNHEY and CDR2 SVGAGI. With 5 bases removed from V and 3 bases from J, the gap between germline ends came to 10 bases. The CDR3 totals 13 residues. The chain's CDR3 is CASSPKRDYGYTF. The CDR3, as DNA: TGTGCCAGCAGTCCCAAGCGGGACTATGGCTACACCTTC.

The V call is TRBV19, the J call TRBJ1-2, with 7 bases identical to TRBD1. This CDR3 comprises 13 residues. The V gene end was trimmed by 6 bases and the J gene end by 6 bases; junction bases not matched to a gene: 7. Germline CDR1 and CDR2: LNHDA and SQIVND (reference sequence). CDR3 amino acids: CASRNRGGDGYTF. For the CDR3, the DNA is TGTGCCAGTAGGAACAGGGGAGGAGATGGCTACACCTTC. Full variable domain (remainder filled in from reference TRBV19 and TRBJ1-2): DGGITQSPKYLFRKEGQNVTLSCEQNLNHDAMYWYRQDPGQGLRLIYYSQIVNDFQKGDIAEGYSVSREKKESFPLTVTSAQKNPTAFYLCASRNRGGDGYTFGSGTRLTVV.

The rearrangement joins TRBV10-3 to TRBJ1-3; 8 nucleotides line up with TRBD1. CDR3 size: 13 residues. The ends lost 6 bases at V and 8 bases at J; junction bases unmatched: 6. Germline CDR1 is ENHRY and CDR2 is SYGVKD. CDR3 DNA: TGTGCCATCAGGTCCCAGGGGGCGGACACCATATATTTT. Its translation: CAIRSQGADTIYF.

The chain recombines TRBV28 with TRBJ1-5, with D maybe TRBD1 (5 bases). Trimming took 1 base from V and 6 from J, leaving 16 bases between them. Germline CDR1 is MDHEN and CDR2 is SYDVKM. The CDR3 spans 16 residues. CDR3 coding DNA: TGTGCCAGCAGTTTATCGGAGGGGATGGGAGGTCAGCCCCAGCATTTT. It translates to CASSLSEGMGGQPQHF.

The chain carries TRBV19 and TRBJ2-1; TRBD2 matches at 12 bases. Trimming at V came to 7 bases and at J to 8 bases, leaving 6 bases not matched to a gene. The length of the CDR3 is 14 residues. Germline V gene lookup returns CDR1 LNHDA and CDR2 SQIVND (reference sequence). In DNA form, the CDR3 reads TGTGCCAGTACTAGCGGGAGGGCCACCTATGAGCAGTTCTTC. Translation: CASTSGRATYEQFF.

The chain combines TRBV24-1 with TRBJ1-5, with 7 bases aligning to TRBD1. Losses at the gene ends were 4 bases for V and 2 bases for J; bases not matched to a gene: 7. The CDR3 length is 16 residues. Looked up from germline, CDR1 is KGHDR and CDR2 is SFDVKD. CDR3 bases: TGTGCCACCAGTGAAAGGAACAGGGGTCGCAATCAGCCCCAGCATTTT. It specifies CATSERNRGRNQPQHF.

Here the CDR3 reads CASSLGRSNYGYTF. The CDR3 bases are TGTGCCAGCAGCTTGGGCAGATCTAACTATGGCTACACCTTC. This rearrangement joins TRBV5-6 to TRBJ1-2; D is unclear. Trimming stripped 0 bases from V and 0 bases from J, with 6 bases between. Per the germline V gene, CDR1 is SGHDT and CDR2 is YYEEEE. The CDR3 is 14 residues long.

V and J are TRBV7-6 and TRBJ1-2; D remains ambiguous. V lost 1 base and J lost 6, with 15 bases in between. The CDR3 covers 15 residues. The germline V gene encodes CDR1 SGHVS and CDR2 FNYEAQ. The CDR3, as DNA: TGTGCCAGCAGCTTAGTCGGGTCGAGGGTCCATGGCTACACCTTC. This gives the protein CASSLVGSRVHGYTF. The whole variable domain, remainder taken from reference TRBV7-6 and TRBJ1-2, is GAGVSQSPRYKVTKRGQDVALRCDPISGHVSLYWYRQALGQGPEFLTYFNYEAQQDKSGLPNDRFSAERPEGSISTLTIQRTEQRDSAMYRCASSLVGSRVHGYTFGSGTRLTVV.

This clone appeared a single time. The chain employs TRBV4-3 and TRBJ1-3; no definite D call. V lost 0 bases to trimming and J lost 0 bases, with 9 bases between them. CDR3 length: 16 residues. Germline V gives CDR1 LGHNA, CDR2 YSLEER. In DNA form, the CDR3 reads TGCGCCAGCAGCCAAGATAACAGATTCTCTGGAAACACCATATATTTT. Encoded protein: CASSQDNRFSGNTIYF.

This chain links TRBV5-1 with TRBJ1-5; 7 bases match TRBD1. Per germline, CDR1 SGHRS and CDR2 YFSETQ. After removal of 4 bases from V and 4 bases from J, the junction contained 8 bases not matched to a gene. The CDR3 length is 15 residues. The chain's CDR3 is CASSPSLGQNQPQHF. The CDR3 nucleotides are TGCGCCAGCAGCCCGAGTTTGGGACAGAATCAGCCCCAGCATTTT.

This rearrangement joins TRBV14 to TRBJ1-1; D is perhaps TRBD1 (5 bases). V was shortened by 0 bases and J by 4 bases, with 24 bases between the two germline ends. Germline V CDR1 and CDR2: SGHDN, FVKESK. This CDR3 spans 19 amino acids. The CDR3 loop reads CASSQESETVEIWGTEAFF. For the CDR3, the DNA is TGTGCCAGCAGCCAAGAGTCAGAGACAGTGGAGATTTGGGGCACTGAAGCTTTCTTT.

The chain combines TRBV25-1 with TRBJ1-5, with D hard to call. V dropped 3 bases and J dropped 6 bases, with 12 bases sitting between them. This CDR3 spans 14 amino acids. Germline loops: CDR1 MGHDK, CDR2 SYGVNS. The DNA for the CDR3 is TGTGCCAGCAGTGAGTCGAGATCGTCTCAGCCCCAGCATTTT. Translation: CASSESRSSQPQHF.

The chain uses TRBV29-1 and TRBJ1-2, with D tentatively TRBD1 (5 bases). CDR3 size: 12 residues. The germline V and J ends were trimmed by 6 bases and 4 bases, with 12 bases remaining between them. CDR1 is SQVTM, CDR2 ANQGSEA, per germline. The CDR3 sequence is CSVGGGTYGYTF. CDR3 DNA sequence: TGCAGCGTCGGCGGGGGGACCTATGGCTACACCTTC.